The 17 T cell receptor beta chains below all came from one sample that was sequenced in a study of shared clonotypes between healthy human individuals. Produced via immunoSEQ multiplex PCR; TCRdb's table is partial and in-frame only. The data show roughly 640,000 clones, with around 74% seen just once and approximately 1.7% held by the top ten. Sequences were obtained from memory CD4+ T cells sorted from blood. Subset denoted: CD45RA-negative fraction. The receptor source for this set is a woman aged 25-40 years in good health.

This sequence joins TRBV28 and TRBJ2-7, with 7 bases fitting TRBD2. Germline assignment: CDR1 MDHEN and CDR2 SYDVKM. CDR3 length: 15 residues. V trimming: 6 bases; J trimming: 7 bases; junction bases outside the gene matches: 15. For the CDR3, the DNA is TGTGCCAGCAGCTCGGGTAGGGGAGGGACGAGGGAGCAGTACTTC. This encodes CASSSGRGGTREQYF.

This chain uses TRBV6-4 with TRBJ1-1; D is unresolved. The CDR3 totals 13 residues. Trimming pared 6 bases from V and 0 bases from J, leaving 8 bases between. Germline V CDR1 and CDR2: MRHNA, SNTAGT. The CDR3 loop is CASRASVNTEAFF. The CDR3 region has the DNA TGTGCCAGCAGGGCTAGCGTGAACACTGAAGCTTTCTTT.

This rearrangement joins TRBV9 to TRBJ2-2; 9 bases fit TRBD2. CDR1 and CDR2 (germline): SGDLS, YYNGEE. Trimming removed 3 bases from V and 5 bases from J; junction bases left unmatched: 5. CDR3 length equals 15 residues. The CDR3 DNA follows: TGTGCCAGCAGCGGCCTAGCGGGAACGACCGGGGAGCTGTTTTTT. It is translated as CASSGLAGTTGELFF.

This clone came up once. This sequence joins TRBV5-1 and TRBJ2-3; TRBD1 agrees at 7 bases. This CDR3 region has 15 residues. V dropped 1 base and J dropped 4; count of bases not matched to a gene: 6. Germline values: CDR1 SGHRS, CDR2 YFSETQ. CDR3: CASSLTGVSSDTQYF. The CDR3 region has the DNA TGCGCCAGCAGCTTGACAGGGGTTTCGTCAGATACGCAGTATTTT. Complete variable domain (other parts from reference TRBV5-1 and TRBJ2-3): KAGVTQTPRYLIKTRGQQVTLSCSPISGHRSVSWYQQTPGQGLQFLFEYFSETQRNKGNFPGRFSGRQFSNSRSEMNVSTLELGDSALYLCASSLTGVSSDTQYFGPGTRLTVL.

CDR3 DNA sequence: TGTGCCAGCAGTTTATCCGGGCCCGGAAACACCATATATTTT. This sequence encodes CASSLSGPGNTIYF. This sequence joins TRBV28 and TRBJ1-3; D not resolved. The CDR3 spans 14 residues. Germline lookup yields CDR1 MDHEN and CDR2 SYDVKM. The germline V and J ends were trimmed by 1 base and 4 bases, with 8 bases remaining between them.

The chain employs TRBV27 and TRBJ1-1; D is unresolved. The ends were cut back, 2 bases at V and 6 bases at J, with 7 bases in the middle. The CDR3 is 12 residues long. Germline V lookup: CDR1 MNHEY, CDR2 SMNVEV (reference sequence). This CDR3 is CASSLRGAEAFF. The CDR3 nucleotides are TGTGCCAGCAGTTTACGAGGCGCTGAAGCTTTCTTT.

The chain employs TRBV29-1 and TRBJ1-1, with 7 bases fitting TRBD1. The CDR3 loop spans 12 amino acids. CDR1 and CDR2 from the germline V gene are SQVTM and ANQGSEA. J gave up 3 bases and V 7 bases, and 5 bases lay outside the gene matches. The CDR3 sequence: CSARQGYTEAFF. The CDR3 nucleotides are TGCAGCGCTCGACAGGGCTACACTGAAGCTTTCTTT.

This chain uses TRBV28 with TRBJ1-6; D gene uncertain. The CDR3 has 12 residues. V was trimmed by 3 bases and J by 8 bases, leaving 5 bases between them. CDR1 and CDR2 (germline): MDHEN, SYDVKM. The DNA for the CDR3 is TGTGCCAGCAGTTTGGTCTATTCACCCCTCCACTTT. Translating gives CASSLVYSPLHF.

The chain combines TRBV20-1 with TRBJ1-6; D not certain. CDR1 is DFQATT, CDR2 SNEGSKA, per germline (reference sequence). The V and J ends lost 7 bases and 7 bases respectively, with 8 bases between them. This CDR3 comprises 11 residues. The CDR3 protein is CSGARNSPLHF. The CDR3 nucleotides are TGCAGTGGGGCCAGGAATTCACCCCTCCACTTT.

This chain connects TRBV6-1 to TRBJ1-1; tentative D call: TRBD1 (6 bases). The CDR3 contains 10 residues. Germline V gives CDR1 MNHNS, CDR2 SASEGT. Trimming removed 8 bases at V and 13 bases at J, with 14 bases between. CDR3: CASGREQGFF. The CDR3, as DNA: TGTGCCAGCGGTAGAGAACAGGGTTTCTTT.

J is TRBJ2-3 and V is TRBV25-1, with 10 bases matching TRBD2. Germline V gene sequence: CDR1 MGHDK, CDR2 SYGVNS. The CDR3 is made up of 18 amino acids. V lost 1 base, J lost 0 bases, and 7 bases stayed unmatched. Here the CDR3 reads CASSEFETSGASTDTQYF. CDR3 coding DNA: TGTGCCAGCAGTGAATTCGAAACTAGCGGGGCTAGCACAGATACGCAGTATTTT.

The rearrangement links TRBV6-5 to TRBJ2-1; D is uncertain. The V gene's germline CDR1 is MNHEY and CDR2 SVGAGI. The V end lost 6 bases, the J end lost 10 bases, and 10 bases lay between the germline ends. The CDR3 extends over 11 amino acids. This CDR3 reads CASSFLNEQFF. DNA for the CDR3: TGTGCCAGCAGCTTTCTCAACGAGCAGTTCTTC.

The gene calls are TRBV11-2 and TRBJ2-7, with 8 bases matching TRBD2. After removal of 4 bases from V and 5 bases from J, the junction contained 7 bases not matched to a gene. This CDR3 has 14 amino acids. The V gene's germline CDR1 is SGHAT and CDR2 FQNNGV. DNA for the CDR3: TGTGCCAGCAGCTCGGGACTAGGGCTGAACGAGCAGTACTTC. It codes for CASSSGLGLNEQYF.

The chain's CDR3 is CASSLEAAAYYEQYF. In nucleotides, the CDR3 is TGTGCCAGCAGCTTGGAGGCAGCGGCTTACTACGAGCAGTACTTC. V is TRBV5-4 and J is TRBJ2-7, with D possibly TRBD2 on 5 matching bases. Trimming stripped 0 bases from V and 3 bases from J, with 13 bases between. Germline values: CDR1 SGHNT, CDR2 YYREEE (reference sequence). The CDR3 loop spans 15 amino acids.

V usage is TRBV4-2 and J usage is TRBJ2-4; D is possibly TRBD1 or TRBD2 (6 bases each). From germline, CDR1 is LGHNA and CDR2 YNFKEQ. V was cut by 2 bases and J by 5 bases, with 10 bases left in between. The CDR3 has 14 residues. The chain's CDR3 is CASSQWGAQNIQYF. Written as DNA, the CDR3 is TGTGCCAGCAGCCAATGGGGGGCCCAAAACATTCAGTACTTC.

This clone has a count of ten or more. The identical CDR3 is also encoded by other nucleotide sequences in the sample. CDR3 DNA sequence: TGCGCCAGCAGCCCAGGGACAGGCGGAAACATTCAGTACTTC. It yields the protein CASSPGTGGNIQYF. This rearrangement joins TRBV5-1 to TRBJ2-4; 8 bases agree with TRBD1. Looked up from germline, CDR1 is SGHRS and CDR2 is YFSETQ. V shed 4 bases and J 6 bases; nucleotides not matched to a gene: 6. This CDR3 has 14 amino acids.

The table lists this clone with a count of one. This sequence joins TRBV5-1 and TRBJ2-1; perhaps TRBD2 as D (5 bases). Germline values: CDR1 SGHRS, CDR2 YFSETQ. V shed 4 bases and J shed 0 bases, with 14 bases lying between them. CDR3 length: 16 amino acids. The CDR3 here is CASSSERTRSYNEQFF. CDR3 DNA sequence: TGCGCCAGCAGCAGCGAGCGGACCCGCTCCTACAATGAGCAGTTCTTC.